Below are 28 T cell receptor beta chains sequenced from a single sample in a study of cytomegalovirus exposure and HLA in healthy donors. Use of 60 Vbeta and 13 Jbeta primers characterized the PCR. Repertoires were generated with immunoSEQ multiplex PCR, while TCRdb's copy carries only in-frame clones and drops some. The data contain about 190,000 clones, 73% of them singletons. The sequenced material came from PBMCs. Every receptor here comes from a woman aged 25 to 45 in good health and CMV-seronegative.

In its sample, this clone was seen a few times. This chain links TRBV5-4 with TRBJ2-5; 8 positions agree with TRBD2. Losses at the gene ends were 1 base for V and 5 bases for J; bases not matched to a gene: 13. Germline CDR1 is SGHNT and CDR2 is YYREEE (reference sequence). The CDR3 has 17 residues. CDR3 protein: CASSLQSGTRIKETQYF. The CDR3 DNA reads TGTGCCAGCAGCTTGCAGTCCGGGACTAGGATCAAGGAGACCCAGTACTTC.

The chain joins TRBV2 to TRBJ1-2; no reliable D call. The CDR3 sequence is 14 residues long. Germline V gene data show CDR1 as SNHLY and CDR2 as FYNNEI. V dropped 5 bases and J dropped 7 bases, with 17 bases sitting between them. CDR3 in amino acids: CASSLAWALVGYTF. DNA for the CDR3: TGTGCCAGCAGTCTCGCTTGGGCCTTGGTTGGCTACACCTTC.

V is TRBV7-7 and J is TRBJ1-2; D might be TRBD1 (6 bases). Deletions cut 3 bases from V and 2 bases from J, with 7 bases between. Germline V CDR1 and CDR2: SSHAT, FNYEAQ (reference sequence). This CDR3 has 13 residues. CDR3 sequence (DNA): TGTGCCAGCAGCTTCGGACAGAACTATGGCTACACCTTC. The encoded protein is CASSFGQNYGYTF.

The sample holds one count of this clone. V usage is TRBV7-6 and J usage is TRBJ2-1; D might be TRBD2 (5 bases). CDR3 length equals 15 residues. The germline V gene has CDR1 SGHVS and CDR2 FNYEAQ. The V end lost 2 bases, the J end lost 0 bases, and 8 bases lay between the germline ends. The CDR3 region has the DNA TGTGCCAGCAGCTTAACAGACTACTCCTACAATGAGCAGTTCTTC. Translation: CASSLTDYSYNEQFF.

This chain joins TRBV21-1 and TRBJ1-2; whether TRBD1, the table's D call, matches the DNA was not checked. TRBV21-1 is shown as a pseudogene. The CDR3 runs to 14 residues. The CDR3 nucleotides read TGTGCCAGCAGCACGGGACAGTACATGTATGGCTACACCTTC. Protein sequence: CASSTGQYMYGYTF.

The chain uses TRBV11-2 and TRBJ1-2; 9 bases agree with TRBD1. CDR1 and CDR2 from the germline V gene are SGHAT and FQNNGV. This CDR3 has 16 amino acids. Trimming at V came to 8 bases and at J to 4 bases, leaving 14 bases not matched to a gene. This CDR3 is CASDLGQGLLPYGYTF. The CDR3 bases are TGTGCCAGCGATTTGGGACAGGGTCTTTTACCCTATGGCTACACCTTC.

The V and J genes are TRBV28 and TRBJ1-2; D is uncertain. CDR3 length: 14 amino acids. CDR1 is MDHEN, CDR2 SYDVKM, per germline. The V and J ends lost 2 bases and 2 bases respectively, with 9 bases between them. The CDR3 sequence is CASSLLSQNYGYTF. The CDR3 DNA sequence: TGTGCCAGCAGTTTACTGTCACAGAACTATGGCTACACCTTC.

The CDR3 sequence is CASSVDGGNTEAFF. DNA for the CDR3: TGTGCCAGCAGCGTAGACGGAGGGAACACTGAAGCTTTCTTT. This sequence joins TRBV9 and TRBJ1-1; D unclear. The CDR3 spans 14 residues. The germline CDR1 and CDR2 sequences are SGDLS and YYNGEE. V lost 0 bases to trimming and J lost 1 base, with 7 bases between them.

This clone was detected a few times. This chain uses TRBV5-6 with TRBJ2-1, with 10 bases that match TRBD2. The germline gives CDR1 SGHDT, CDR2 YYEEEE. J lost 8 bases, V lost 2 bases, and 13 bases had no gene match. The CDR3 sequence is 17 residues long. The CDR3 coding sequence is TGTGCCAGCAGCTTAAGGGCTAGCGGGAGTCTAGGGTATGAGCAGTTCTTC. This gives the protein CASSLRASGSLGYEQFF.

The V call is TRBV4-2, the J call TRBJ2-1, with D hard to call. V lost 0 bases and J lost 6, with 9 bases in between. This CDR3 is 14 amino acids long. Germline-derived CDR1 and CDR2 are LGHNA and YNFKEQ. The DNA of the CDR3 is TGTGCCAGCAGCCAAGAGGGCAGCCCCAATGAGCAGTTCTTC. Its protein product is CASSQEGSPNEQFF.

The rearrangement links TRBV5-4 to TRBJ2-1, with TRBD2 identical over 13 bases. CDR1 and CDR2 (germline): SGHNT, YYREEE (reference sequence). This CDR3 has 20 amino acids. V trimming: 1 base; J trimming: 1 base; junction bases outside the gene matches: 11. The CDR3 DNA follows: TGTGCCAGCAGCTTGCGGCAACTAGCGGGAGGGTCCCGGTCCTACAATGAGCAGTTCTTC. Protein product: CASSLRQLAGGSRSYNEQFF.

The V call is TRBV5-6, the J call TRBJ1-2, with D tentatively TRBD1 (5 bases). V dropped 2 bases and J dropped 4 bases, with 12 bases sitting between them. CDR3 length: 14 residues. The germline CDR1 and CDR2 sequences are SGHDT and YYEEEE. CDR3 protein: CASSLYARAYGYTF. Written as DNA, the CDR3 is TGTGCCAGCAGCTTATATGCCAGGGCCTATGGCTACACCTTC.

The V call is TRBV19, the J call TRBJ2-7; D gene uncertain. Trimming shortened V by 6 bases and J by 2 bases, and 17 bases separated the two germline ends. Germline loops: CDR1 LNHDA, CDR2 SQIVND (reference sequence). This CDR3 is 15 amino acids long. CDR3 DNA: TGTGCCAGTAGAGACATCAGGTCTCTAACCTACGAGCAGTACTTC. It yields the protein CASRDIRSLTYEQYF.

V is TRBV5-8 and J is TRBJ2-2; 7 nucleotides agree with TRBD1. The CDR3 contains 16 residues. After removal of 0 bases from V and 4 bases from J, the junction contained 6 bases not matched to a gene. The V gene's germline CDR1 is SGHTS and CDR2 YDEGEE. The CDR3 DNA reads TGTGCCAGCAGCTTGGGAACGAACAGGGGCACCGGGGAGCTGTTTTTT. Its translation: CASSLGTNRGTGELFF. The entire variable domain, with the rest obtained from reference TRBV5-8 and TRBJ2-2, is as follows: EAGVTQSPTHLIKTRGQQATLRCSPISGHTSVYWYQQALGLGLQFLLWYDEGEERNRGNFPPRFSGRQFPNYSSELNVNALELEDSALYLCASSLGTNRGTGELFFGEGSRLTVL.

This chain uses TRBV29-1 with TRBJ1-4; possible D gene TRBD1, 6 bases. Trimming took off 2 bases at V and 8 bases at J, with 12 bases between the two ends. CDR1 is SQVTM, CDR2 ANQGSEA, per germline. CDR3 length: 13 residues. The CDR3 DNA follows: TGCAGCGTTGAAACAGGGCCAAAGGAAAAACTGTTTTTT. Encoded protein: CSVETGPKEKLFF.

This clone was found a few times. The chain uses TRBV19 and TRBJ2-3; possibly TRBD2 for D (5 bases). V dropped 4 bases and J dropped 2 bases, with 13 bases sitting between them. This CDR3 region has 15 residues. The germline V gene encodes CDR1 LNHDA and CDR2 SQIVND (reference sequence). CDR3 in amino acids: CASSNERSYTDTQYF. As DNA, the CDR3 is TGTGCCAGTAGTAACGAGCGGTCTTACACAGATACGCAGTATTTT.

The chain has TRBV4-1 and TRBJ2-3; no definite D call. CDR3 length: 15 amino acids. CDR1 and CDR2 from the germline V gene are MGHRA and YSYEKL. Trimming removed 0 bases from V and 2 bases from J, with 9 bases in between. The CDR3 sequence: CASSQERSTTDTQYF. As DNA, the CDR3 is TGCGCCAGCAGCCAAGAAAGGAGCACCACAGATACGCAGTATTTT.

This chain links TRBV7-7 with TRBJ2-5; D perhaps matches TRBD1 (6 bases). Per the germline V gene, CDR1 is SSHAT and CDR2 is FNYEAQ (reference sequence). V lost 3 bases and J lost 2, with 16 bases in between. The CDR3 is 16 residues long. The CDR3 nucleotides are TGTGCCAGCAGCTTTTCGTTTAGTCAGGGGCAAGAGACCCAGTACTTC. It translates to CASSFSFSQGQETQYF.

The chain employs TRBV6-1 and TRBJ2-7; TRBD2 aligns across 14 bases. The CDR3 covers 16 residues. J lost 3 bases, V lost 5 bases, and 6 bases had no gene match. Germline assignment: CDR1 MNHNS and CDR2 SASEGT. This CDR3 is CASSKGTSGSNYEQYF. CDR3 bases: TGTGCCAGCAGTAAAGGGACTAGCGGGAGTAACTACGAGCAGTACTTC.

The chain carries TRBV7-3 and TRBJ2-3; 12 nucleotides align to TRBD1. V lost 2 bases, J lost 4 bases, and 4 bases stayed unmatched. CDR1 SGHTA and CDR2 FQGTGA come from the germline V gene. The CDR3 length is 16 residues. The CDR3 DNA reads TGTGCCAGCAGCTTACTGGGACAGGGGGCAGCAGATACGCAGTATTTT. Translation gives CASSLLGQGAADTQYF.

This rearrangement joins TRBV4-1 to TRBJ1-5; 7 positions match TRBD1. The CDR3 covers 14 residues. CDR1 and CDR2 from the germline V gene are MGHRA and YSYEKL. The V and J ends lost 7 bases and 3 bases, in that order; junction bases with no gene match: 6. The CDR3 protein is CASNAGQNNQPQHF. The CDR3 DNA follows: TGCGCCAGCAATGCGGGACAGAACAATCAGCCCCAGCATTTT.

The CDR3 bases are TGTGCCAGCACCCTTGGGGGGGCCCATTATGGCTACACCTTC. It translates to CASTLGGAHYGYTF. V and J are TRBV11-2 and TRBJ1-2; possible D gene TRBD1, 6 bases. V lost 7 bases, J lost 5 bases, and 17 bases lay in between. CDR1 and CDR2 (germline): SGHAT, FQNNGV. The CDR3 sequence is 14 residues long.

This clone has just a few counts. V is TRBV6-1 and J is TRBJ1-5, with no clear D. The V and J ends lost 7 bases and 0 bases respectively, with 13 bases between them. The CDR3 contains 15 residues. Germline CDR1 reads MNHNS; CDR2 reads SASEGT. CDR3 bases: TGTGCCAGCATGTTCGGCCAGGATAGCAATCAGCCCCAGCATTTT. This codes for CASMFGQDSNQPQHF.

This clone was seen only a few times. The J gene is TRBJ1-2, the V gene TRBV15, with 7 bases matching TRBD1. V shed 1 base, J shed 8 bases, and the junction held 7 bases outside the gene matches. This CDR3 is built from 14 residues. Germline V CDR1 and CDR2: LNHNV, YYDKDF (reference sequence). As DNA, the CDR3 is TGTGCCACCAGCAGAGGAGAGGGGGCGAAGGGCTACACCTTC. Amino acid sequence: CATSRGEGAKGYTF.

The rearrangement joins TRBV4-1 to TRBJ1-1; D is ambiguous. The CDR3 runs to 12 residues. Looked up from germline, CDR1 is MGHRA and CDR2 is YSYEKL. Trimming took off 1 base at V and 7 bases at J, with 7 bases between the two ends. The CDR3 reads CASSQGGGEAFF. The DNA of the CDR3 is TGCGCCAGCAGCCAAGGGGGAGGTGAAGCTTTCTTT.

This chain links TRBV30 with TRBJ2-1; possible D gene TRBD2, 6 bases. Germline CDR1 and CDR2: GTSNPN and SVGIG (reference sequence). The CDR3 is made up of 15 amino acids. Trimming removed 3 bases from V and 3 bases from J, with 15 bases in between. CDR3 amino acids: CAWRPWTEGYNEQFF. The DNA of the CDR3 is TGTGCCTGGAGACCCTGGACGGAGGGCTACAATGAGCAGTTCTTC. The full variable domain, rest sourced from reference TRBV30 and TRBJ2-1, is SQTIHQWPATLVQPVGSPLSLECTVEGTSNPNLYWYRQAAGRGLQLLFYSVGIGQISSEVPQNLSASRPQDRQFILSSKKLLLSDSGFYLCAWRPWTEGYNEQFFGPGTRLTVL.

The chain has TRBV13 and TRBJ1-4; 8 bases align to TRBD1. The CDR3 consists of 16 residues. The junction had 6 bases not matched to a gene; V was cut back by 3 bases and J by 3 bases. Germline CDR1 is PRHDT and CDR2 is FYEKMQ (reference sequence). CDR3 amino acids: CASSFDRGGSNEKLFF. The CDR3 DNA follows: TGTGCCAGCAGCTTCGACAGGGGAGGATCTAATGAAAAACTGTTTTTT.

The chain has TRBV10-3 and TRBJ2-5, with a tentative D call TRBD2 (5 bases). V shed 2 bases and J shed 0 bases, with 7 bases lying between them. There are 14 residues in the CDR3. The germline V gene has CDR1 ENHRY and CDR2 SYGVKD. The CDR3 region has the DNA TGTGCCATCAGTGAGGGCGGGTACCAAGAGACCCAGTACTTC. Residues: CAISEGGYQETQYF.